A single sample gave rise to the 20 T cell receptor beta chains below, sequenced in a study of blood T cell repertoires in COVID-19 (dated by TCRdb to about 2020). The library was built by means of the immunoSEQ multiplex PCR assay. TCRdb mirrors the immuneACCESS table, restricted to in-frame sequences. Some clones are absent from its copies; in checked studies, under half trace to an unresolved V gene, and the reason for the others is unknown. This sample lists tens of thousands of clones; 88% were detected once. Of the sample, 14% is held by the ten largest clones. Sequencing used peripheral blood. Receptors were obtained from a human donor in a cohort sampled during active COVID-19.

This clone was seen just once. The genes are TRBV7-9 and TRBJ1-2, with TRBD1 matching 7 bases. Germline V gene sequence: CDR1 SEHNR, CDR2 FQNEAQ (reference sequence). The CDR3 totals 11 residues. The V segment lost 9 bases and the J segment 3 bases; nucleotides outside the gene matches: 1. The CDR3 region is CASTGDYGYTF. The CDR3 bases are TGTGCCAGTACAGGGGACTATGGCTACACCTTC.

V usage is TRBV7-2 and J usage is TRBJ1-5; 7 bases align to TRBD1. The CDR3 consists of 14 residues. The J segment lost 5 bases and the V segment lost 5 bases, leaving 6 bases of the junction unmatched. The germline gives CDR1 SGHTA, CDR2 FQGNSA. The CDR3 nucleotides are TGTGCCAGCAGCGTAACAGGGGAGGATCAGCCCCAGCATTTT. Amino acids: CASSVTGEDQPQHF.

The rearrangement uses TRBV30 and TRBJ2-5; possibly TRBD1 for D (6 bases). Trimming stripped 3 bases from V and 3 bases from J, with 11 bases between. From germline, CDR1 is GTSNPN and CDR2 SVGIG (reference sequence). This CDR3 is 13 amino acids long. This CDR3 reads CAWRQGVKETQYF. The CDR3 region has the DNA TGTGCCTGGAGACAGGGTGTCAAAGAGACCCAGTACTTC.

V is TRBV10-3 and J is TRBJ1-1; weak D call: TRBD1 (6 bases). The CDR3 length is 12 residues. Trimming took off 6 bases at V and 4 bases at J, with 9 bases between the two ends. Germline-derived CDR1 and CDR2 are ENHRY and SYGVKD. CDR3 amino acids: CAIRGQGTEAFF. In DNA, the CDR3 is TGTGCCATCAGGGGACAAGGCACTGAAGCTTTCTTT.

This clone turned up a few times. The chain is built from TRBV11-2 and TRBJ2-7; D not certain. The CDR3 loop spans 15 amino acids. The ends were cut back, 0 bases at V and 0 bases at J, with 9 bases in the middle. Germline values: CDR1 SGHAT, CDR2 FQNNGV. The CDR3 loop is CASSLDGSPSYEQYF. In DNA form, the CDR3 reads TGTGCCAGCAGCTTAGATGGCAGTCCCTCCTACGAGCAGTACTTC.

The chain has TRBV24-1 and TRBJ2-6; TRBD1 matches at 9 bases. This CDR3 region has 17 residues. Unmatched junction bases numbered 7, after V lost 7 bases and J lost 1 base. Germline V gene lookup returns CDR1 KGHDR and CDR2 SFDVKD. This chain's CDR3 is CATSPPGTGSGANVLTF. The DNA for the CDR3 is TGTGCCACCAGCCCTCCCGGGACAGGGTCTGGGGCCAACGTCCTGACTTTC.

The CDR3 sequence: CASSPGTSGGEQYF. The DNA for the CDR3 is TGTGCCAGCTCACCCGGGACTAGCGGAGGCGAGCAGTACTTC. This chain joins TRBV18 and TRBJ2-7, with 11 positions matching TRBD2. V shed 3 bases, J shed 6 bases, and the junction held 4 bases outside the gene matches. This CDR3 region has 14 residues. CDR1 is KGHSH, CDR2 LQKENI, per germline.

This chain joins TRBV27 and TRBJ2-1; 7 bases match TRBD1. The CDR3 extends over 14 amino acids. Germline V gene data show CDR1 as MNHEY and CDR2 as SMNVEV (reference sequence). With V trimmed by 4 bases and J by 9 bases, 9 bases remained unmatched. In DNA, the CDR3 is TGTGCCAGCAGTTACCGACAGGGTGGGCGTGAGCAGTTCTTC. Translating it yields CASSYRQGGREQFF.

CDR3 DNA: TGCGCCAGCAGCCCTCGACAGGGGGCAACCACCCAGGGCGGCTACACCTTC. Translated, it gives CASSPRQGATTQGGYTF. The chain couples TRBV4-3 to TRBJ1-2; 10 positions match TRBD1. Trimming cost V 4 bases and J 8 bases; bases outside gene matches: 16. The CDR3 totals 17 residues. Germline CDR1 and CDR2: LGHNA and YSLEER.

The chain carries TRBV4-1 and TRBJ2-2; D may be TRBD2 (6 bases). The V and J ends lost 0 bases and 4 bases respectively, with 12 bases between them. The length of the CDR3 is 16 residues. Germline V gene data show CDR1 as MGHRA and CDR2 as YSYEKL. The CDR3 DNA reads TGCGCCAGCAGCCAAGAATTCGCGGGGCGCACCGGGGAGCTGTTTTTT. It codes for CASSQEFAGRTGELFF.

The CDR3 region has the DNA TGTGCCAGCAGCTTAGTCCGACAGGTCTCAACTAATGAAAAACTGTTTTTT. Translated, it gives CASSLVRQVSTNEKLFF. This chain links TRBV11-2 with TRBJ1-4, with D perhaps matching TRBD1 (6 bases). In germline, CDR1 is SGHAT, CDR2 FQNNGV. Trimming took 1 base from V and 0 from J, leaving 12 bases between them. The length of the CDR3 is 17 residues.

The chain is built from TRBV7-9 and TRBJ1-5, with D possibly TRBD1 on 5 matching bases. Germline loops: CDR1 SEHNR, CDR2 FQNEAQ (reference sequence). This CDR3 is built from 13 residues. Trimming stripped 4 bases from V and 6 bases from J, with 10 bases between. CDR3 residues: CASSSGGGQPQHF. The DNA of the CDR3 is TGTGCCAGCAGCTCCGGGGGGGGTCAGCCCCAGCATTTT.

A note on this clone: The CDR3 carries no conserved terminal phenylalanine or tryptophan, so it likely arises from a read error. No DNA is shown, since the ends of the CDR3 on it are uncertain; the CDR3 is the one TCRdb lists. The rearrangement joins TRBV21-1 to TRBJ2-7; whether TRBD2, the table's D call, matches the DNA was not checked. TRBV21-1 is listed as a pseudogene. The CDR3 has 10 amino acids, counting both end residues. CDR3: CASSTEHPTA.

The rearrangement uses TRBV12-3 or TRBV12-4 and TRBJ1-1; D is unclear. V gave up 6 bases and J gave up 7 bases, with 12 bases separating them. The CDR3 totals 12 residues. The chain's CDR3 is CASRRYPVEAFF. The CDR3 coding sequence is TGTGCCAGCAGACGTTACCCGGTTGAAGCTTTCTTT.

The V call is TRBV3-1 (or the pseudogene TRBV3-2), the J call TRBJ1-6; 8 bases are shared with TRBD1. CDR3 length equals 14 residues. The V gene end was trimmed by 3 bases and the J gene end by 10 bases; junction bases not matched to a gene: 5. Germline V gene sequence: CDR1 LGHDT, CDR2 YNNKEL (reference sequence). CDR3 sequence (DNA): TGTGCCAGCAGCCACGGACAGGGCGGCTCACCCCTCCACTTT. Amino acid sequence: CASSHGQGGSPLHF.

The rearrangement uses TRBV19 and TRBJ1-5; the D gene is possibly TRBD1 (6 bases). The CDR3 totals 15 residues. V was pared by 5 bases and J by 0 bases, with 11 bases between. Germline assignment: CDR1 LNHDA and CDR2 SQIVND (reference sequence). DNA for the CDR3: TGTGCCAGTAGTCTACAGGGTCCTAGCAATCAGCCCCAGCATTTT. Translated, it gives CASSLQGPSNQPQHF.

The rearrangement uses TRBV11-3 and TRBJ1-3; D might be TRBD1 (5 bases). Germline CDR1 reads SGHNT; CDR2 reads YENEEA. The CDR3 has 15 residues. V was shortened by 1 base and J by 2 bases, with 9 bases between the two germline ends. This chain's CDR3 is CASSLGPGTGNTIYF. In nucleotides, the CDR3 is TGTGCCAGCAGCTTAGGTCCAGGGACTGGAAACACCATATATTTT.

V gene TRBV29-1 combines with J gene TRBJ1-1, with D possibly TRBD1 on 5 matching bases. V dropped 4 bases and J dropped 3 bases, with 12 bases sitting between them. The CDR3 sequence is 13 residues long. Germline CDR1 is SQVTM and CDR2 is ANQGSEA. CDR3 coding DNA: TGCAGCGTTGTGATCCAGGGTGACACTGAAGCTTTCTTT. Protein product: CSVVIQGDTEAFF.

The genes are TRBV10-3 and TRBJ2-3; 15 bases fit TRBD2. Germline V lookup: CDR1 ENHRY, CDR2 SYGVKD. The ends lost 8 bases at V and 0 bases at J; junction bases unmatched: 6. This CDR3 contains 17 residues. CDR3 DNA sequence: TGTGCCATCGCCGGGACTAGCGGGGGGTCTAGCACAGATACGCAGTATTTT. Translated: CAIAGTSGGSSTDTQYF.

V and J are TRBV9 and TRBJ1-5; 12 positions agree with TRBD1. CDR1 is SGDLS and CDR2 is YYNGEE in the germline V gene. The CDR3 is 15 residues long. V trimming: 4 bases; J trimming: 6 bases; junction bases outside the gene matches: 5. The CDR3 DNA sequence: TGTGCCAGCAGCCTGGGACAGGGGGCGGCTCAGCCCCAGCATTTT. It specifies CASSLGQGAAQPQHF. Full variable domain (rest looked up from reference TRBV9 and TRBJ1-5): DSGVTQTPKHLITATGQRVTLRCSPRSGDLSVYWYQQSLDQGLQFLIQYYNGEERAKGNILERFSAQQFPDLHSELNLSSLELGDSALYFCASSLGQGAAQPQHFGDGTRLSIL.